Below, 20 T cell receptor beta chains from the same sample are listed, as sequenced in a study of blood T cells in healthy people across ages. Primers used in a second PCR of roughly 6 to 11 cycles were a sample-barcoded 5' primer and a J-beta primer mix. TCRdb re-called the 5' RACE reads through MiXCR, storing one row per CDR3 protein. The repertoire holds 1.5 million to 2 million distinct CDR3 sequences, with about 39% as singletons. What was sequenced was blood. These receptors were taken from a human donor in good health.

The rearrangement joins TRBV7-2 to TRBJ2-3; no reliable D call. Germline assignment: CDR1 SGHTA and CDR2 FQGNSA. The CDR3 has 14 amino acids. Trimming took off 1 base at V and 6 bases at J, with 11 bases between the two ends. CDR3: CASSLVGLYDTQYF. CDR3 DNA: TGTGCCAGCAGCTTAGTAGGTTTATACGATACGCAGTATTTT. Full variable domain (outside the CDR3, taken from reference TRBV7-2 and TRBJ2-3): GAGVSQSPSNKVTEKGKDVELRCDPISGHTALYWYRQSLGQGLEFLIYFQGNSAPDKSGLPSDRFSAERTGGSVSTLTIQRTQQEDSAVYLCASSLVGLYDTQYFGPGTRLTVL.

The chain combines TRBV7-2 with TRBJ2-1; D gene unclear. The CDR3 is made up of 16 amino acids. V shed 5 bases and J shed 0 bases, with 14 bases lying between them. CDR1 and CDR2 (germline): SGHTA, FQGNSA. The CDR3 bases are TGTGCCAGCAGCAGAAGTAGCCCGAGCTCCTACAATGAGCAGTTCTTC. Protein: CASSRSSPSSYNEQFF.

The chain combines TRBV7-2 with TRBJ2-7, with 13 nucleotides matching TRBD2. Per the germline V gene, CDR1 is SGHTA and CDR2 is FQGNSA. Trimming took 2 bases from V and 0 from J; bases not matched to a gene: 4. This CDR3 is 17 amino acids long. CDR3 DNA sequence: TGTGCCAGCAGCTTAAGACTAGCGGGGGGTCCCTCCTACGAGCAGTACTTC. This gives the protein CASSLRLAGGPSYEQYF.

There are a few counts of this clonotype. The J gene is TRBJ2-5, the V gene TRBV7-8, with TRBD2 matching 12 bases. Germline lookup yields CDR1 SGHVS and CDR2 FQNEAQ. Trimming cost V 4 bases and J 4 bases; bases outside gene matches: 10. This CDR3 contains 17 residues. CDR3 sequence (DNA): TGTGCCAGCAGCTCCTCGCCTAGCGGGGGGGCCAGAGAGACCCAGTACTTC. This codes for CASSSSPSGGARETQYF.

The chain employs TRBV20-1 and TRBJ2-3; TRBD2 aligns across 7 bases. Germline-derived CDR1 and CDR2 are DFQATT and SNEGSKA (reference sequence). The CDR3 is 14 residues long. Unmatched junction bases numbered 4, after V lost 2 bases and J lost 2 bases. In DNA form, the CDR3 reads TGCAGTGCTAGACCTCTAGCGGTCACAGATACGCAGTATTTT. This translates into CSARPLAVTDTQYF.

This sequence joins TRBV4-3 and TRBJ2-1; D unresolved. The CDR3 runs 16 residues. The V and J ends lost 4 bases and 0 bases respectively, with 13 bases between them. Germline V CDR1 and CDR2: LGHNA, YSLEER. The CDR3 DNA sequence: TGCGCCAGCAGCCTCTGGGTCATGGGCTCCTACAATGAGCAGTTCTTC. The encoded protein is CASSLWVMGSYNEQFF.

This rearrangement joins TRBV7-6 to TRBJ1-6, with D perhaps TRBD1 (5 bases). V was cut by 2 bases and J by 14 bases, with 22 bases left in between. The V gene's germline CDR1 is SGHVS and CDR2 FNYEAQ. There are 16 residues in the CDR3. Here the CDR3 DNA reads TGTGCCAGCAGCTTAAATAGCAGGGTCCCCCGGGAGGCCCTCCACTTT. Protein product: CASSLNSRVPREALHF.

This clonotype occurred a few times. The chain employs TRBV4-3 and TRBJ1-6, with TRBD1 as a possible D gene (6 bases). CDR3 length: 18 amino acids. Germline CDR1 and CDR2: LGHNA and YSLEER. V lost 3 bases, J lost 4 bases, and 19 bases lay in between. CDR3 protein: CASSQGRTARIYNSPLHF. CDR3 bases: TGCGCCAGCAGCCAGGGACGGACAGCCAGAATATATAATTCACCCCTCCACTTT.

The chain is built from TRBV7-2 and TRBJ2-7; D not resolved. Trimming pared 5 bases from V and 2 bases from J, leaving 13 bases between. Germline CDR1 reads SGHTA; CDR2 reads FQGNSA. The CDR3 spans 14 residues. The CDR3 DNA reads TGTGCCAGCAGCCCCGTCGGACGGACCTACGAGCAGTACTTC. Translation gives CASSPVGRTYEQYF.

The chain combines TRBV15 with TRBJ2-5, with D hard to call. V lost 5 bases and J 5 bases, leaving 18 bases between the germline ends. The CDR3 spans 15 residues. CDR1 is LNHNV, CDR2 YYDKDF, per germline (reference sequence). The CDR3 region is CATSSELRFKETQYF. The CDR3 coding sequence is TGTGCCACCAGCTCTGAGCTACGGTTTAAGGAGACCCAGTACTTC.

The chain links TRBV5-5 to TRBJ2-4; TRBD1 is a possible D gene (5 bases). The CDR3 consists of 16 residues. Between the trimmed V and J ends, which lost 0 bases and 13 bases, there was a span of 23 bases. Germline V gives CDR1 SGHKS, CDR2 YYEKEE (reference sequence). CDR3 in amino acids: CASSLGVDSSYNEQYF. The CDR3 nucleotides read TGTGCCAGCAGCTTGGGCGTAGACAGCTCCTACAATGAGCAGTACTTC.

The CDR3 reads CASSQDLGARGNQPQHF. The CDR3 coding sequence is TGCGCCAGCAGCCAAGATCTGGGGGCGCGCGGCAATCAGCCCCAGCATTTT. The chain joins TRBV4-3 to TRBJ1-5; a possible D gene is TRBD1 (6 bases). Germline V gene sequence: CDR1 LGHNA, CDR2 YSLEER. The CDR3 covers 17 residues. The V and J ends lost 0 bases and 2 bases respectively, with 14 bases between them.

Here the CDR3 DNA reads TGTGCCAGCCCAAATAGCTCCTACGAGCAGTACTTC. Encoded protein: CASPNSSYEQYF. This chain links TRBV6-5 with TRBJ2-7, with unresolved D. Trimming stripped 8 bases from V and 0 bases from J, with 8 bases between. This CDR3 is 12 amino acids long. Germline CDR1 and CDR2: MNHEY and SVGAGI.

This sequence joins TRBV7-6 and TRBJ2-1; D perhaps matches TRBD2 (6 bases). This CDR3 region has 19 residues. Between the trimmed V and J ends, which lost 5 bases and 5 bases, there was a span of 28 bases. CDR1 SGHVS and CDR2 FNYEAQ come from the germline V gene. CDR3 DNA: TGTGCCAGCAGCCAAGGTTATGGGACTCAACCATATACTGACAATGAGCAGTTCTTC. It yields the protein CASSQGYGTQPYTDNEQFF.

CDR3: CASSATGTPQETQYF. The DNA for the CDR3 is TGTGCCAGCAGCGCCACCGGGACACCTCAAGAGACCCAGTACTTC. The chain couples TRBV7-3 to TRBJ2-5, with D maybe TRBD1 (6 bases). The CDR3 runs 15 residues. Trimming took 5 bases from V and 2 from J, leaving 15 bases between them. Germline loops: CDR1 SGHTA, CDR2 FQGTGA. The whole variable domain, filled in from reference TRBV7-3 and TRBJ2-5, reads GAGVSQTPSNKVTEKGKYVELRCDPISGHTALYWYRQSLGQGPEFLIYFQGTGAADDSGLPNDRFFAVRPEGSVSTLKIQRTERGDSAVYLCASSATGTPQETQYFGPGTRLLVL.

This clonotype was found a few times. The chain is built from TRBV20-1 and TRBJ2-3; perhaps TRBD1 as D (5 bases). The CDR3 has 13 residues. Deletions cut 6 bases from V and 2 bases from J, with 12 bases between. Germline assignment: CDR1 DFQATT and CDR2 SNEGSKA (reference sequence). CDR3 amino acids: CSANGQVTDTQYF. For the CDR3, the DNA is TGCAGTGCCAACGGACAAGTCACAGATACGCAGTATTTT.

This clonotype has more than one count but fewer than ten. The chain is built from TRBV5-5 and TRBJ2-1; no definite D call. This CDR3 comprises 16 residues. Trimming shortened V by 0 bases and J by 0 bases, and 10 bases separated the two germline ends. The V gene's germline CDR1 is SGHKS and CDR2 YYEKEE (reference sequence). The CDR3 DNA is TGTGCCAGCAGCTTGGGGAGTGCTAGCTCCTACAATGAGCAGTTCTTC. Translation: CASSLGSASSYNEQFF.

The chain links TRBV7-6 to TRBJ2-7; D might be TRBD1 (5 bases). The germline V and J ends were trimmed by 5 bases and 0 bases, with 14 bases remaining between them. Germline V gene sequence: CDR1 SGHVS, CDR2 FNYEAQ. This CDR3 contains 15 residues. In DNA, the CDR3 is TGTGCCAGCAGCGACCCGACAGCCTTCTCCTACGAGCAGTACTTC. Protein: CASSDPTAFSYEQYF.

This clonotype came up once. The chain joins TRBV27 to TRBJ2-2, with 7 bases matching TRBD1. The CDR3 is 16 residues long. Germline V lookup: CDR1 MNHEY, CDR2 SMNVEV (reference sequence). Unmatched junction bases numbered 9, after V lost 4 bases and J lost 4 bases. This CDR3 is CASSSTGTEFTGELFF. CDR3 DNA sequence: TGTGCCAGCAGTTCAACCGGGACAGAGTTCACCGGGGAGCTGTTTTTT.

The V gene is TRBV29-1, the J gene TRBJ2-1; no clear D. The germline gives CDR1 SQVTM, CDR2 ANQGSEA. Trimming cost V 7 bases and J 15 bases, with 16 bases left between them. The CDR3 contains 10 residues. Written as DNA, the CDR3 is TGCAGCGCGGGCACCACCCAGATGTTCTTC. Translation gives CSAGTTQMFF.